The 3 T cell receptor beta chains listed next were all sequenced from one sample in a study of T cells after yellow fever vaccination. Each CDR3 protein gets one entry after TCRdb re-called the 5' RACE reads with MiXCR. The repertoire holds under 300,000 distinct CDR3 sequences, with 6.9% as singletons. Sequencing was performed on CD4+ T cells sorted from PBMCs, taken 15 days after the yellow fever booster vaccination. The receptors come from a young man who received the YFV17D yellow fever vaccine.

J is TRBJ1-6 and V is TRBV7-2; D is ambiguous. Trimming pared 2 bases from V and 7 bases from J, leaving 12 bases between. CDR1 SGHTA and CDR2 FQGNSA come from the germline V gene. This CDR3 comprises 15 residues. The CDR3 sequence: CASSLRTATNSPLHF. The CDR3 DNA reads TGTGCCAGCAGCTTACGGACGGCTACGAATTCACCCCTCCACTTT.

This clonotype was detected ten times or more. This rearrangement joins TRBV2 to TRBJ1-5; 11 nucleotides match TRBD1. Germline loops: CDR1 SNHLY, CDR2 FYNNEI. The CDR3 contains 14 residues. Trimming removed 6 bases from V and 6 bases from J; junction bases left unmatched: 4. The CDR3: CASSGQGAGQPQHF. The CDR3 coding sequence is TGTGCCAGCAGCGGACAGGGGGCGGGTCAGCCCCAGCATTTT. Supplemented by reference TRBV2 and TRBJ1-5, the full variable domain reads EPEVTQTPSHQVTQMGQEVILRCVPISNHLYFYWYRQILGQKVEFLVSFYNNEISEKSEIFDDQFSVERPDGSNFTLKIRSTKLEDSAMYFCASSGQGAGQPQHFGDGTRLSIL.

This clonotype was seen a few times. The chain is built from TRBV12-3 or TRBV12-4 and TRBJ2-2, with unresolved D. CDR3 length: 14 residues. The V and J ends lost 3 bases and 2 bases respectively, with 7 bases between them. The CDR3 DNA follows: TGTGCCAGCAGTTTTGGCAGTAACACCGGGGAGCTGTTTTTT. It yields the protein CASSFGSNTGELFF.